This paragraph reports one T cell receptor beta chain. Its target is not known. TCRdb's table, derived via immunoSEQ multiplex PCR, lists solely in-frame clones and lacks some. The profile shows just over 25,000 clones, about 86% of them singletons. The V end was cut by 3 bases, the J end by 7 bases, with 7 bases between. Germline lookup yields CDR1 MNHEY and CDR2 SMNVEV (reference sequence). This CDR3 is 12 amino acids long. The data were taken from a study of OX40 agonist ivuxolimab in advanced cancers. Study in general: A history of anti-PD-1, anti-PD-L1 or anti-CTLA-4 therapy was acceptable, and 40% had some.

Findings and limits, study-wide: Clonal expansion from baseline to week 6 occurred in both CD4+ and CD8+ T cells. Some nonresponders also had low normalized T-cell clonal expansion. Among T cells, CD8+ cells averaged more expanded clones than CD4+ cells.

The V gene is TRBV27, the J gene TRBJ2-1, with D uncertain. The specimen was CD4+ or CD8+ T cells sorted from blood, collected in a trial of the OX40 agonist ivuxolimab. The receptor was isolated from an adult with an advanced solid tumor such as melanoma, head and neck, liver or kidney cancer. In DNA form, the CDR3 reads TGTGCCAGCAGTTTCGGCGGTAATGAGCAGTTCTTC. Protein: CASSFGGNEQFF.